This TCR beta chain was sequenced for a study of CD8+CD57+ T cells in acquired aplastic anemia. Study overall: DNA per sorted CD4+ or CD8+ sample ranged about 0.19 to 30 ug, averaging roughly 3.2 ug. Among healthy donors, CD4+ cells averaged roughly 9.8 million reads. Findings and limits, study-wide: Patients and controls turned out to have roughly 31 CD8+ CDR3 sequences in common.

TCR beta VDJ and CDR3 profiling used genomic DNA as template. TCRdb redid the calling of the reads with MiXCR, one entry per CDR3 protein. The sample records a few hundred thousand distinct CDR3 sequences, 34% being singletons. This clonotype was recorded only once. Antigen unknown. A much larger clone lies one base from this, so it may be a read error. The conserved closing phenylalanine or tryptophan is absent in this CDR3, likely reflecting a read error. This CDR3 contains 13 residues. With 7 bases removed from V and 4 bases from J, the gap between germline ends came to 11 bases. This TCR was recovered from a human donor in good health, serving as a control. Sequencing was performed on sorted CD4+, CD8+, or CD8+CD57+ T cells (not recorded which) from PBMCs. The rearrangement joins TRBV12-3 or TRBV12-4 to TRBJ1-5; D is ambiguous. CDR3 sequence (DNA): TGTGCCAGCACCGGACGGCGAAATCAGCCCCAGCATCTT. It is translated as CASTGRRNQPQHL.